This T cell receptor (beta chain) originates from a study of CD8 T cells in Susac syndrome (dated by TCRdb to between 2017 and 2020). For context, the study as a whole: Of the Susac syndrome patients who were sequenced, eight were in clinical remission while 5 or 6 had clinically active disease. The clonality of the CD8+ T cell repertoire was compared across about a dozen healthy donors, roughly 14 Susac syndrome patients and about 16 multiple sclerosis patients. The study used repertoire sequencing to test whether antigen drove CD8+ T cell activation and differentiation in Susac syndrome. Susac syndrome patients were therapy-naive, on corticosteroids (some also receiving IVIg), or on IVIg alone at blood withdrawal.

Results the study describes overall, beyond this receptor: CD8+ repertoires in Susac syndrome showed clonal expansion, which was highest in CD8+ TEMRA cells and was greater in clinically active patients than in remitting patients. Fewer than 20 Susac-specific public clones were identified in the total CD8+ repertoire, and a few Susac-specific public clones were identified in the CD8+ TEMRA repertoire. The study acknowledged that relatively few individuals were included in the TCR sequencing and HLA analysis.

RNA was extracted with the RNeasy kit and about 0.5 to 1 ug was reverse transcribed using random hexamers. The immunoSEQ multiplex PCR assay, covering 54 Vbeta and 13 Jbeta segments, was used to amplify TCR beta CDR3 regions. PCR amplification bias was corrected by using a synthetic template baseline for primer optimization and computational correction. The source study handled its data this way. Reads were assigned to V, D and J genes according to IMGT and analyzed in immunoSEQ Analyzer, with only productive sequences retained. Clonality was computed as one minus Shannon entropy normalized by log2 of the number of productive unique sequences. Public and private clones were assessed among the 100 most prevalent clones of each patient and control. Susac-specific clones were defined as absent from healthy and MS cohorts, over a thousand published viral clones and other ImmuneACCESS disease sequences. TCRdb reran the public reads through fastp at Q25 and MiXCR, keeping productive beta chains. Here each entry gathers all rows of one CDR3 protein and keeps the most common genes and DNA. The V and J calls here are based on TCRdb, not the publication. The table for this sample lists more than 65,000 distinct CDR3 sequences; more than 85% of them were counted only once. The top ten clonotypes cover 0.46% of the sample.

V and J are truncated by 0 bases and 0 bases respectively, leaving an intervening sequence of 9 bases. Its CDR3 holds 14 amino acids, cysteine through phenylalanine. Kept here is only the CDR3 DNA, which spans 42 bases and is read in frame from base 1. Reading the germline V gene (reference sequence) gives CDR1 DFQATT and CDR2 SNEGSKA. To note about this clonotype: This receptor's antigen is unknown. No clone much larger than this one lies a single base away; base qualities are absent.

High-throughput TCR beta sequencing profiled peripheral blood CD8+ and CD4+ T cells from healthy donors, Susac syndrome patients and multiple sclerosis patients. The Susac syndrome patients fulfilled recently defined diagnostic criteria for either definite or probable disease. Bulk CD8+ and CD4+ T cells were purified magnetically by negative isolation, whereas CD8+ TEMRA cells were enriched by FACS. Blood was collected in EDTA tubes and processed within 24 hours, with PBMCs isolated through density gradient centrifugation. PBMCs destined for TCR sequencing were cryopreserved in liquid nitrogen and later thawed in a 37 °C water bath. A purity of at least 90% was achieved for sorted or isolated CD4+, CD8+ and CD8+ TEMRA cells.

The chain links TRBV20-1 with TRBJ2-7; the D segment could be TRBD1, given 6 matching bases. Input material: CD8+ T cells from PBMCs. This clonotype originated in a human donor with Susac syndrome. CDR3 protein: CSARDRGGSYEQYF. The bases are TGCAGTGCTAGAGACAGGGGCGGCTCCTACGAGCAGTACTTC.